These 8 T cell receptor beta chains were sequenced from one sample in a study of T cell responses to AZD1222 COVID-19 vaccine. Sequenced by immunoSEQ multiplex PCR; TCRdb stores in-frame clones only, minus some. This table lists 150,000 or so clones. The sequenced sample consisted of peripheral blood. The origin of the receptors is an adult in good health.

V is TRBV18 and J is TRBJ1-1, with 7 nucleotides matching TRBD1. Germline CDR1 and CDR2: KGHSH and LQKENI. The CDR3 has 21 residues. The trim removed 4 bases at V and 0 bases at J, leaving 23 bases unmatched. This CDR3 is CASSQLGLQGPSNTLNTEAFF. The CDR3 coding sequence is TGTGCCAGCTCACAACTGGGGCTACAGGGGCCGTCGAACACCCTGAACACTGAAGCTTTCTTT. Full variable domain (rest looked up from reference TRBV18 and TRBJ1-1): NAGVMQNPRHLVRRRGQEARLRCSPMKGHSHVYWYRQLPEEGLKFMVYLQKENIIDESGMPKERFSAEFPKEGPSILRIQQVVRGDSAAYFCASSQLGLQGPSNTLNTEAFFGQGTRLTVV.

The rearrangement links TRBV6-5 to TRBJ2-7; D not certain. Trimming took off 5 bases at V and 2 bases at J, with 13 bases between the two ends. In germline, CDR1 is MNHEY, CDR2 SVGAGI. CDR3 length equals 14 residues. CDR3 residues: CASSPGPITYEQYF. The DNA for the CDR3 is TGTGCCAGCAGTCCCGGACCGATTACCTACGAGCAGTACTTC.

The chain has TRBV7-2 and TRBJ2-4; weak D call: TRBD1 (5 bases). Trimming removed 5 bases from V and 8 bases from J, with 16 bases in between. Germline V gene data show CDR1 as SGHTA and CDR2 as FQGNSA. The CDR3 loop spans 14 amino acids. The CDR3 loop is CASSPLGQGDIQYF. For the CDR3, the DNA is TGTGCCAGCAGCCCGCTGGGTCAAGGGGACATTCAGTACTTC.

This chain links TRBV2 with TRBJ1-2; TRBD1 is a possible D gene (5 bases). The V and J ends lost 8 bases and 0 bases respectively, with 10 bases between them. Germline CDR1 and CDR2: SNHLY and FYNNEI. The CDR3 is made up of 13 amino acids. DNA of the CDR3: TGTGCCAGCCGGGGCGGAGCTAACTATGGCTACACCTTC. It translates to CASRGGANYGYTF.

V and J are TRBV15 and TRBJ1-2, with D perhaps matching TRBD1 (6 bases). V was shortened by 0 bases and J by 5 bases, with 19 bases between the two germline ends. This CDR3 region has 17 residues. Germline assignment: CDR1 LNHNV and CDR2 YYDKDF (reference sequence). CDR3 nucleotide sequence: TGTGCCACCAGCAGAGATCTCGGATCGACCACAGGGTATGGCTACACCTTC. Its protein product is CATSRDLGSTTGYGYTF. The whole variable domain, filled in from reference TRBV15 and TRBJ1-2, reads DAMVIQNPRYQVTQFGKPVTLSCSQTLNHNVMYWYQQKSSQAPKLLFHYYDKDFNNEADTPDNFQSRRPNTSFCFLDIRSPGLGDTAMYLCATSRDLGSTTGYGYTFGSGTRLTVV.

The rearrangement joins TRBV30 to TRBJ2-5; D is uncertain. Per germline, CDR1 GTSNPN and CDR2 SVGIG (reference sequence). The CDR3 spans 12 residues. V lost 2 bases to trimming and J lost 5 bases, with 9 bases between them. For the CDR3, the DNA is TGTGCCTGGAGTCATGAGACGGAGACCCAGTACTTC. Encoded protein: CAWSHETETQYF.

This chain links TRBV5-1 with TRBJ2-7, with D uncertain. The CDR3 runs 14 residues. CDR1 is SGHRS, CDR2 YFSETQ, per germline. Trimming cost V 2 bases and J 3 bases, with 12 bases left between them. CDR3 nucleotide sequence: TGCGCCAGCAGCTTCGCCAACGACCACTACGAGCAGTACTTC. Residues: CASSFANDHYEQYF. Complete variable domain (other parts from reference TRBV5-1 and TRBJ2-7): KAGVTQTPRYLIKTRGQQVTLSCSPISGHRSVSWYQQTPGQGLQFLFEYFSETQRNKGNFPGRFSGRQFSNSRSEMNVSTLELGDSALYLCASSFANDHYEQYFGPGTRLTVT.

V is TRBV19 and J is TRBJ2-5; D uncertain. Germline lookup yields CDR1 LNHDA and CDR2 SQIVND (reference sequence). The CDR3 sequence is 15 residues long. V was shortened by 5 bases and J by 0 bases, with 13 bases between the two germline ends. In DNA, the CDR3 is TGTGCCAGTAGTCCCTGGTCTGGGGACCAAGAGACCCAGTACTTC. Translation gives CASSPWSGDQETQYF.